The sequence of this TCR beta chain was determined in a study of T-cell reconstitution after alpha-beta-depleted transplantation in children (dated by TCRdb to 2016 to 2018). About the study as a whole: T-cell immune reconstitution after TCRalphabeta/CD19-depleted allogeneic hematopoietic cell transplantation in children was quantitatively tracked in the study by means of TCR repertoire profiling. General findings and caveats noted by the study authors: About two months after transplant, the apparently early recovery of alphabetaT-cell counts reportedly depended on just several hundred clones that had expanded rapidly and came from non-depleted graft cells. In some patients, high TCRbeta diversity at day 60 was attributed to recipient T cells and intrathymic progenitors that had survived conditioning. Over subsequent months, a decline in hyperexpanded clone frequencies was noted, and after one year, T-cell counts and TCRbeta diversity were mostly ascribed to newly produced T cells.

In the germline V gene, CDR1 corresponds to SQVTM and CDR2 to ANQGSEA. From its cysteine to its phenylalanine, the CDR3 spans 12 amino acids. CDR3 DNA only is kept here, 36 bases in frame from base 1. V loses 7 bases of germline sequence and J loses 1 base, and the interval between the two ends is 10 bases. This clonotype was counted ten times or more. Its antigen remains undetermined. Per-base qualities were not stored, and no clone one base away is much larger. Interpreted using the paper, the treatment or condition label stands for: allogeneic hematopoietic cell transplantation with graft depleted of TCRalphabeta T cells and CD19 B cells. TCRalphabeta/CD19-depleted allogeneic hematopoietic cell grafts were given to the transplant recipients, all of whom were children. The library relied on PCR. Instrument on record: Illumina HiSeq 2500. TCR libraries were prepared with molecular barcoding, using unique molecular identifiers to normalize TCRbeta repertoire quantification. TCRdb took the public reads, trimmed them with fastp at Q25, ran MiXCR for clone calling and kept in-frame beta chains. Records with the same CDR3 protein are collapsed into one entry carrying the most frequent genes and DNA. In this sample the table shows about 280,000 distinct CDR3 sequences, around 10% of which occur a single time. In total, the top ten clones hold about 25% of the sample.

Source: peripheral blood, taken 180 days after TCRalphabeta/CD19-depleted stem cell transplant. The clonotype was recovered from a male patient aged 2-10 years who had a stem cell transplant for chronic granulomatous disease, so the T cells may come from the graft donor. The chain links TRBV29-1 with TRBJ1-1, with the D gene uncertain. The CDR3 has the sequence CSADKKNTEAFF. The bases are TGCAGCGCCGACAAGAAGAACACTGAAGCTTTCTTT.